These 8 T cell receptor beta chains were all obtained from the same sample, sequenced in a study of T cell repertoires in cytomegalovirus infection. One entry per CDR3 protein results from TCRdb running MiXCR on the reads. The sample yields some 180,000 distinct CDR3 sequences, approximately 19% seen once. The source material was PBMCs. The source is a human donor in good health (CMV status not recorded). Some clones in this sample may be carry-over from other donors' samples.

In its sample, this clonotype was seen a few times. The rearrangement links TRBV5-5 to TRBJ2-2, with 7 bases aligning to TRBD2. The CDR3 is 16 residues long. CDR1 is SGHKS and CDR2 is YYEKEE in the germline V gene (reference sequence). The V segment lost 2 bases and the J segment 4 bases; nucleotides outside the gene matches: 8. The CDR3 protein is CASSFPTGGGTGELFF. CDR3 coding DNA: TGTGCCAGCAGCTTCCCGACCGGCGGGGGCACCGGGGAGCTGTTTTTT. Full variable domain (missing parts from reference TRBV5-5 and TRBJ2-2): DAGVTQSPTHLIKTRGQQVTLRCSPISGHKSVSWYQQVLGQGPQFIFQYYEKEERGRGNFPDRFSARQFPNYSSELNVNALLLGDSALYLCASSFPTGGGTGELFFGEGSRLTVL.

This clonotype was observed a single time. The V and J genes are TRBV3-1 and TRBJ2-7; TRBD1 matches at 8 bases. The CDR3 consists of 14 residues. V lost 5 bases and J lost 7; bases outside the gene matches: 10. The germline V gene encodes CDR1 LGHDT and CDR2 YNNKEL (reference sequence). The DNA of the CDR3 is TGTGCCAGCAGCACCGGGACAGGCATCAAGGAGCAGTACTTC. It codes for CASSTGTGIKEQYF.

The CDR3 here is CASSLDAFNSPLHF. In DNA form, the CDR3 reads TGTGCCAGCAGCTTAGACGCTTTCAATTCACCCCTCCACTTT. V and J are TRBV7-9 and TRBJ1-6; D gene unclear. This CDR3 spans 14 amino acids. Deletions cut 1 base from V and 7 bases from J, with 8 bases between. Germline V CDR1 and CDR2: SEHNR, FQNEAQ (reference sequence).

The V and J genes are TRBV29-1 and TRBJ1-2, with D perhaps TRBD1 (5 bases). The CDR3 is made up of 13 amino acids. Germline-derived CDR1 and CDR2 are SQVTM and ANQGSEA. Trimming removed 4 bases at V and 3 bases at J, with 12 bases between. The CDR3 loop is CSVGDGLDYGYTF. CDR3 bases: TGCAGCGTTGGGGACGGTCTTGACTATGGCTACACCTTC. The full variable domain, completed using reference TRBV29-1 and TRBJ1-2, is SAVISQKPSRDICQRGTSLTIQCQVDSQVTMMFWYRQQPGQSLTLIATANQGSEATYESGFVIDKFPISRPNLTFSTLTVSNMSPEDSSIYLCSVGDGLDYGYTFGSGTRLTVV.

The chain recombines TRBV16 with TRBJ1-5, with no clear D. The length of the CDR3 is 14 residues. Germline-derived CDR1 and CDR2 are KGHSY and FQNENV. The V end lost 1 base, the J end lost 1 base, and 5 bases lay between the germline ends. The chain's CDR3 is CASSQLQSNQPQHF. CDR3 nucleotide sequence: TGTGCCAGCAGCCAATTACAAAGCAATCAGCCCCAGCATTTT.

This clonotype was seen at least ten times. The chain is built from TRBV7-2 and TRBJ2-7, with 7 bases identical to TRBD1. Germline V CDR1 and CDR2: SGHTA, FQGNSA. The CDR3 has 18 residues. With V trimmed by 2 bases and J by 3 bases, 16 bases remained unmatched. CDR3 bases: TGTGCCAGCAGCTTATTGTCCCATGACAGGGTTAAGATCTACGAGCAGTACTTC. Its translation is CASSLLSHDRVKIYEQYF. The entire variable domain, with the rest obtained from reference TRBV7-2 and TRBJ2-7, is as follows: GAGVSQSPSNKVTEKGKDVELRCDPISGHTALYWYRQSLGQGLEFLIYFQGNSAPDKSGLPSDRFSAERTGGSVSTLTIQRTQQEDSAVYLCASSLLSHDRVKIYEQYFGPGTRLTVT.

This clonotype was seen a handful of times. V gene TRBV7-8 combines with J gene TRBJ2-1; 7 positions match TRBD1. CDR3 length: 15 amino acids. CDR1 and CDR2 (germline): SGHVS, FQNEAQ. V lost 5 bases and J lost 2; bases outside the gene matches: 6. As DNA, the CDR3 is TGTGCCAGCAGCCCCACGACAGGGACCTACAATGAGCAGTTCTTC. Translated: CASSPTTGTYNEQFF. The full variable domain, its missing parts supplied by reference TRBV7-8 and TRBJ2-1, is GAGVSQSPRYKVAKRGQDVALRCDPISGHVSLFWYQQALGQGPEFLTYFQNEAQLDKSGLPSDRFFAERPEGSVSTLKIQRTQQEDSAVYLCASSPTTGTYNEQFFGPGTRLTVL.

The chain joins TRBV20-1 to TRBJ1-3; the D is unclear. The V end lost 0 bases, the J end lost 6 bases, and 9 bases lay between the germline ends. There are 13 residues in the CDR3. CDR1 and CDR2 (germline): DFQATT, SNEGSKA (reference sequence). Written as DNA, the CDR3 is TGCAGTGCTAGAGATACCCAGGAAAACACCATATATTTT. As protein: CSARDTQENTIYF.